Each of the 9 T cell receptor beta chains below was sequenced from the same sample in a study of T cell responses to AZD1222 COVID-19 vaccine. The assay was immunoSEQ multiplex PCR, and TCRdb's table has in-frame clones only and misses some. The sample lists about 150,000 clones; more than 75% were seen once. The input for sequencing was peripheral blood, taken on day 0 of MenACWY control vaccination. The origin of the receptors is an adult in good health.

The chain couples TRBV5-4 to TRBJ2-3, with 7 nucleotides matching TRBD1. The CDR3 has 15 amino acids. Germline V gives CDR1 SGHNT, CDR2 YYREEE (reference sequence). J gave up 6 bases and V 0 bases, and 7 bases lay outside the gene matches. The DNA of the CDR3 is TGTGCCAGCAGCTTGGGGGACAGCGGTCTCGATACGCAGTATTTT. The encoded protein is CASSLGDSGLDTQYF.

This clone was seen just once. The chain is built from TRBV6-5 and TRBJ1-3; D is possibly TRBD1 (5 bases). Deletions cut 11 bases from V and 3 bases from J, with 14 bases between. The germline gives CDR1 MNHEY, CDR2 SVGAGI. The length of the CDR3 is 13 residues. CDR3 coding DNA: TGTGCCCTCGTCCTGGGGGATGGAAACACCATATATTTT. Protein: CALVLGDGNTIYF.

The rearrangement uses TRBV15 and TRBJ1-2, with TRBD1 matching over 9 bases. V was clipped by 3 bases and J by 7 bases; unmatched bases: 12. The CDR3 loop spans 16 amino acids. Per the germline V gene, CDR1 is LNHNV and CDR2 is YYDKDF (reference sequence). The CDR3 bases are TGTGCCACCAGCAGGGGGGGGACAGGGATTAAGGGTGGCTACACCTTC. As protein: CATSRGGTGIKGGYTF. The full variable domain, with the rest looked up from reference TRBV15 and TRBJ1-2, is DAMVIQNPRYQVTQFGKPVTLSCSQTLNHNVMYWYQQKSSQAPKLLFHYYDKDFNNEADTPDNFQSRRPNTSFCFLDIRSPGLGDTAMYLCATSRGGTGIKGGYTFGSGTRLTVV.

This chain connects TRBV12-5 to TRBJ2-7; 8 nucleotides align to TRBD1. The germline gives CDR1 LGHNT, CDR2 FRNRAP. The CDR3 contains 15 residues. The V segment lost 1 base and the J segment 6 bases; nucleotides outside the gene matches: 8. The DNA for the CDR3 is TGTGCTAGTGGTTTGGGGACAGGGTATGTCCTCGAGCAGTACTTC. Translating gives CASGLGTGYVLEQYF. Supplemented by reference TRBV12-5 and TRBJ2-7, the full variable domain reads DARVTQTPRHKVTEMGQEVTMRCQPILGHNTVFWYRQTMMQGLELLAYFRNRAPLDDSGMPKDRFSAEMPDATLATLKIQPSEPRDSAVYFCASGLGTGYVLEQYFGPGTRLTVT.

The V and J genes are TRBV21-1 and TRBJ1-5. TRBV21-1 is a listed pseudogene. The CDR3 has 16 residues. The CDR3 nucleotides are TGTGCCAGCCTTCGAGGGCAGACCCATAGCAATCAGCCCCAGCATTTT. This codes for CASLRGQTHSNQPQHF.

The genes are TRBV27 and TRBJ1-2; the D gene is possibly TRBD1 (6 bases). The CDR3 runs to 15 residues. Between the trimmed V and J ends, which lost 8 bases and 0 bases, there was a span of 16 bases. Germline values: CDR1 MNHEY, CDR2 SMNVEV (reference sequence). CDR3 loop: CASRQARDSNYGYTF. CDR3 DNA sequence: TGTGCCAGCCGACAGGCCCGGGACTCTAACTATGGCTACACCTTC.

The CDR3 sequence: CASSSYGTTYEQYF. In DNA, the CDR3 is TGTGCCAGCTCATCGTACGGGACGACCTACGAGCAGTACTTC. The rearrangement links TRBV18 to TRBJ2-7, with D perhaps TRBD1 or TRBD2 (5 bases each). V was pared by 5 bases and J by 2 bases, with 13 bases between. Germline CDR1 reads KGHSH; CDR2 reads LQKENI. The CDR3 is 14 residues long.

This chain uses TRBV15 with TRBJ2-2; D possibly matches TRBD1 or TRBD2 (6 bases each). Trimming took 0 bases from V and 2 from J, leaving 16 bases between them. Germline loops: CDR1 LNHNV, CDR2 YYDKDF (reference sequence). The CDR3 extends over 18 amino acids. The CDR3 loop reads CATSRDGGLRTNTGELFF. The CDR3 bases are TGTGCCACCAGCAGAGATGGGGGGCTCAGGACAAACACCGGGGAGCTGTTTTTT.

Notes on this clone: Relative to the germline gene, one junction end is altered; a read error may explain this. The chain recombines TRBV29-1 with TRBJ1-4; a possible D gene is TRBD1 (6 bases). Germline V CDR1 and CDR2: SQVTM, ANQGSEA. The CDR3 loop spans 14 amino acids. The CDR3 here is CSVEGGATNEKLFF. In DNA, the CDR3 is TGCAGCGTAGAAGGGGGGGCAACTAATGAAAAACTGTTTTTT.